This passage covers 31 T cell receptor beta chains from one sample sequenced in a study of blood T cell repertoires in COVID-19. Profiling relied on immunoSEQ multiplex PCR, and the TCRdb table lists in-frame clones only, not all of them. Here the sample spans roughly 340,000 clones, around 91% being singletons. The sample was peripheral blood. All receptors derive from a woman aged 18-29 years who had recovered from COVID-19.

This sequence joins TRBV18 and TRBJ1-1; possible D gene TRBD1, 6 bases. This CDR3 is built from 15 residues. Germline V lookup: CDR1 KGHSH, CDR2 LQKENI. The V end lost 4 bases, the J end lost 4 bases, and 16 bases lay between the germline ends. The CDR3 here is CASSQTGLGFTEAFF. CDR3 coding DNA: TGTGCCAGCTCACAGACAGGATTGGGGTTCACTGAAGCTTTCTTT. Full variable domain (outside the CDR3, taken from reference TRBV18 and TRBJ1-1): NAGVMQNPRHLVRRRGQEARLRCSPMKGHSHVYWYRQLPEEGLKFMVYLQKENIIDESGMPKERFSAEFPKEGPSILRIQQVVRGDSAAYFCASSQTGLGFTEAFFGQGTRLTVV.

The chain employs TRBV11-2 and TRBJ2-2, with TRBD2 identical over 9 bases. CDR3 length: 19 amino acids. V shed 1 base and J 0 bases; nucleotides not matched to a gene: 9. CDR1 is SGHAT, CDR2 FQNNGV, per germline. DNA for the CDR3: TGTGCCAGCAGCTTAGTAGGGGTAGCGGGAGACGCGAACACCGGGGAGCTGTTTTTT. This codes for CASSLVGVAGDANTGELFF.

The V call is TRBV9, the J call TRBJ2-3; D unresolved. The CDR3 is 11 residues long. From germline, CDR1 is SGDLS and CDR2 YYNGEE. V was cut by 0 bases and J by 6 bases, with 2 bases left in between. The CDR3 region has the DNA TGTGCCAGCAGCGTAGCTGATACGCAGTATTTT. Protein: CASSVADTQYF. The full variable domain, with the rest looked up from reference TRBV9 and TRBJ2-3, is DSGVTQTPKHLITATGQRVTLRCSPRSGDLSVYWYQQSLDQGLQFLIQYYNGEERAKGNILERFSAQQFPDLHSELNLSSLELGDSALYFCASSVADTQYFGPGTRLTVL.

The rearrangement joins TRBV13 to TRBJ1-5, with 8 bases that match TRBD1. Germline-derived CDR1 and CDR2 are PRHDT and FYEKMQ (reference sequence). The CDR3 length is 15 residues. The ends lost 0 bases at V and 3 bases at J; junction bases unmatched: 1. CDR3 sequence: CASSLGDRDNQPQHF. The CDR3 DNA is TGTGCCAGCAGCTTAGGGGACAGGGACAATCAGCCCCAGCATTTT.

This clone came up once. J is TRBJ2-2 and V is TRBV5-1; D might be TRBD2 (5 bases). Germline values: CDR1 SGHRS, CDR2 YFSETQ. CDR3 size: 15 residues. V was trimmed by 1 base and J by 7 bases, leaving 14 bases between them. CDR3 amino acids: CASSLRRPGDGELFF. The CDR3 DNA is TGCGCCAGCAGCTTGCGAAGGCCCGGGGACGGGGAGCTGTTTTTT.

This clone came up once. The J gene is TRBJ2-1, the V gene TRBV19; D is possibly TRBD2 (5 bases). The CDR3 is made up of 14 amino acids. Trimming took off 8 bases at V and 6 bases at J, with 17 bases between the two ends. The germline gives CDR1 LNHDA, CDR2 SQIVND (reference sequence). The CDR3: CASSGWASLNEQFF. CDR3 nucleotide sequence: TGTGCCAGTTCCGGATGGGCTAGCCTCAATGAGCAGTTCTTC.

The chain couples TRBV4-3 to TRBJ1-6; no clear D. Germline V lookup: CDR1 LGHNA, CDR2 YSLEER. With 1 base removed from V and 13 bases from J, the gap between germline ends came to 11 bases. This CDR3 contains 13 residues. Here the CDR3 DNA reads TGCGCCAGCAGCCAAGCTCAGGCCGGCCCCCTCCACTTT. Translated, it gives CASSQAQAGPLHF.

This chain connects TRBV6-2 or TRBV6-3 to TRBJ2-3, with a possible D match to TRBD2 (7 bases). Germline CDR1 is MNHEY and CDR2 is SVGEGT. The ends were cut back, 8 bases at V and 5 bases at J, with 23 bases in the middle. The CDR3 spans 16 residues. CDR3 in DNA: TGTGCCAGCTGCCCCGGCGTCGGGGGGCATGTAGATACGCAGTATTTT. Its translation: CASCPGVGGHVDTQYF.

The CDR3 reads CASSPLAGGRNEQFF. The CDR3 DNA reads as TGTGCCAGCAGCCCCCTAGCGGGAGGTCGGAATGAGCAGTTCTTC. The rearrangement uses TRBV11-2 and TRBJ2-1; 11 nucleotides match TRBD2. The CDR3 covers 15 residues. J gave up 7 bases and V 5 bases, and 7 bases lay outside the gene matches. From germline, CDR1 is SGHAT and CDR2 FQNNGV.

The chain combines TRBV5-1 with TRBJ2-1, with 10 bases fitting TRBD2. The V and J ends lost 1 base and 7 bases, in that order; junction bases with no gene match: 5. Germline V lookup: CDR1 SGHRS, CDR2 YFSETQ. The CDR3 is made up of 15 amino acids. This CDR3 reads CASSLLAGVENEQFF. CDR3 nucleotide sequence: TGCGCCAGCAGCTTGCTAGCGGGAGTAGAGAATGAGCAGTTCTTC.

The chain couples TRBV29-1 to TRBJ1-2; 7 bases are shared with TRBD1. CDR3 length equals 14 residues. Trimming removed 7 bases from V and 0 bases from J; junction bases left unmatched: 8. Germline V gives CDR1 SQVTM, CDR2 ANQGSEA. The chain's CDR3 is CSALGQAPNYGYTF. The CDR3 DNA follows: TGCAGCGCCCTCGGACAGGCCCCTAACTATGGCTACACCTTC.

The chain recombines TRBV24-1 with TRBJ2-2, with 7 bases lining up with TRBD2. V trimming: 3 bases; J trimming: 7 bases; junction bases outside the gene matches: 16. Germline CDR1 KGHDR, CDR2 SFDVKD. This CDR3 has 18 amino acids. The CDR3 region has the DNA TGTGCCACCAGTGATGCTTCACTAGCGAGAGGGCCAAACGGGGAGCTGTTTTTT. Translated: CATSDASLARGPNGELFF.

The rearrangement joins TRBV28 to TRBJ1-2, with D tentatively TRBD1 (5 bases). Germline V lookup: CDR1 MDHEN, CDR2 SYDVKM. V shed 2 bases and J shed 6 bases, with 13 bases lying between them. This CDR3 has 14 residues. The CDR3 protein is CASSLGGGTNGYTF. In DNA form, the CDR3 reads TGTGCCAGCAGTTTAGGGGGAGGGACGAATGGCTACACCTTC.

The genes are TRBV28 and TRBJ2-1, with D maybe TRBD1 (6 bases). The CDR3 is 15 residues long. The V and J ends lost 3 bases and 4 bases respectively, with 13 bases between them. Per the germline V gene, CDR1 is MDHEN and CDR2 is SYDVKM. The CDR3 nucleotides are TGTGCCAGCAGTTTTTTCAGGGGACCTTACAATGAGCAGTTCTTC. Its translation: CASSFFRGPYNEQFF.

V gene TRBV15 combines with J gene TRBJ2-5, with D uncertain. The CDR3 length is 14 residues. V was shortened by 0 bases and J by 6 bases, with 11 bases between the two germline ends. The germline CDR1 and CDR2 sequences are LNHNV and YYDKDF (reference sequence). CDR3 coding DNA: TGTGCCACCAGCAGAGATCGGGTTACCCAGACCCAGTACTTC. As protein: CATSRDRVTQTQYF.

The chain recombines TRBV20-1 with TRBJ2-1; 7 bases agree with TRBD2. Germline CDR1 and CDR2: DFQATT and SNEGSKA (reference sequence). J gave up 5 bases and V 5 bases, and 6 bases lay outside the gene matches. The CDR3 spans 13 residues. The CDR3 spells CSACGTTNNEQFF. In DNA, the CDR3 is TGCAGTGCTTGTGGGACTACCAACAATGAGCAGTTCTTC.

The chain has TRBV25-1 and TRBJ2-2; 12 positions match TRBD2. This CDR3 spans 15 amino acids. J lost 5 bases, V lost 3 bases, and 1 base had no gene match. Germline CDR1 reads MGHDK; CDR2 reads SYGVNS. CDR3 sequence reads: CASSDTSGRTGELFF. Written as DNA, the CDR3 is TGTGCCAGCAGTGATACTAGCGGGAGGACCGGGGAGCTGTTTTTT.

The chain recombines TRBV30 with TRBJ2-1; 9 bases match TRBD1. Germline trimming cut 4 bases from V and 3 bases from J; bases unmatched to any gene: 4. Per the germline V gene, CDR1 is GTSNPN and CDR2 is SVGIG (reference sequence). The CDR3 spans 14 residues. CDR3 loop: CAWTGQGNYNEQFF. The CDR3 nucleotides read TGTGCCTGGACCGGACAGGGGAACTACAATGAGCAGTTCTTC.

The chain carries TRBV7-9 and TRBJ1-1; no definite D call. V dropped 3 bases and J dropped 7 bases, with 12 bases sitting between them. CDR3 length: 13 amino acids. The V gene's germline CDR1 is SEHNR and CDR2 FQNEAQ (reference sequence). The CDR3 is CASSFNPRGEAFF. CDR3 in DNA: TGTGCCAGCAGCTTCAACCCGAGAGGTGAAGCTTTCTTT.

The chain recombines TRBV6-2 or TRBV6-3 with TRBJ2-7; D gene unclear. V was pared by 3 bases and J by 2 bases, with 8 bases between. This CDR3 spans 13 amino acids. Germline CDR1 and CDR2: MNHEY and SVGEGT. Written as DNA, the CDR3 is TGTGCCAGCAGTTATTCGGTCCCCTACGAGCAGTACGTC. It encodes CASSYSVPYEQYV.

Here the CDR3 DNA reads TGTGCCAGCAGCTCATTTTGGACAGGGGGCAAGGAGACCCAGTACTTC. Protein product: CASSSFWTGGKETQYF. This chain links TRBV7-2 with TRBJ2-5; 11 nucleotides match TRBD1. The CDR3 runs to 16 residues. V dropped 4 bases and J dropped 5; count of bases not matched to a gene: 9. Germline CDR1 reads SGHTA; CDR2 reads FQGNSA.

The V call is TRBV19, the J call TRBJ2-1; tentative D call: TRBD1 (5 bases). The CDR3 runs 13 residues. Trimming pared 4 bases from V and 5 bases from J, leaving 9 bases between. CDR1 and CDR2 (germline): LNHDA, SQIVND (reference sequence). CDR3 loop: CASSTDRHNEQFF. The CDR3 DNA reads TGTGCCAGTAGTACCGACAGACACAATGAGCAGTTCTTC.

The CDR3: CASSQLEAGGETQYF. In DNA, the CDR3 is TGTGCCAGCAGCCAATTGGAGGCCGGGGGGGAGACCCAGTACTTC. The chain joins TRBV3-1 (or the pseudogene TRBV3-2) to TRBJ2-5; 7 bases are a match to TRBD2. Germline CDR1 reads LGHDT; CDR2 reads YNNKEL (reference sequence). With V trimmed by 2 bases and J by 5 bases, 8 bases remained unmatched. The CDR3 spans 15 residues.

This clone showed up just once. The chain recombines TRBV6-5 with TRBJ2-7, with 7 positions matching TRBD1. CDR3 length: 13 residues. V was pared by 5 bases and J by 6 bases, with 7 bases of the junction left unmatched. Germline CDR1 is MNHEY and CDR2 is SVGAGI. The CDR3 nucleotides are TGTGCCAGCAGTAAGGACAGGCTTCTCGAGCAGTACGTC. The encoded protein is CASSKDRLLEQYV.

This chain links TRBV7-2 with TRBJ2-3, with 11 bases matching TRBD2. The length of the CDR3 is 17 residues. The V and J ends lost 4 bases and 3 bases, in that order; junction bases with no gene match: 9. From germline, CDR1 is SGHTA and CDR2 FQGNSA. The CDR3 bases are TGTGCCAGCAGCTCCCAGACTAGCGGGGTGTTGACAGATACGCAGTATTTT. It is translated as CASSSQTSGVLTDTQYF.

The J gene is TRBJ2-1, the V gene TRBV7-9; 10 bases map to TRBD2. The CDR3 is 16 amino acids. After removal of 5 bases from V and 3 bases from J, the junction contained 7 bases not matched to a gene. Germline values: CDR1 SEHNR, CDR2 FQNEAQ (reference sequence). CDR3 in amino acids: CASSPPSGSGYNEQFF. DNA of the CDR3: TGTGCCAGCAGCCCACCTAGCGGGAGCGGCTACAATGAGCAGTTCTTC. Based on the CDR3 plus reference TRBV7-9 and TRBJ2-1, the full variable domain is DTGVSQNPRHKITKRGQNVTFRCDPISEHNRLYWYRQTLGQGPEFLTYFQNEAQLEKSRLLSDRFSAERPKGSFSTLEIQRTEQGDSAMYLCASSPPSGSGYNEQFFGPGTRLTVL.

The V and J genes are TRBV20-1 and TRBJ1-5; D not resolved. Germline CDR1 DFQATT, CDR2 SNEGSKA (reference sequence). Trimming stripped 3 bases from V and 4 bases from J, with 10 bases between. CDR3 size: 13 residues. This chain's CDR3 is CSASGSGNQPQHF. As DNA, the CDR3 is TGCAGTGCTAGTGGATCGGGAAATCAGCCCCAGCATTTT.

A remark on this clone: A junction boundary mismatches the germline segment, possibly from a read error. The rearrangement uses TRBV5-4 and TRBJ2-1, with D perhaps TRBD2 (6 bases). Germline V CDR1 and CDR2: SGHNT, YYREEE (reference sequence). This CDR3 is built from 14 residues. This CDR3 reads CASSLGTRYNGQFF. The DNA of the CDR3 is TGTGCCAGCAGCTTAGGGACTCGGTACAATGGGCAGTTCTTC.

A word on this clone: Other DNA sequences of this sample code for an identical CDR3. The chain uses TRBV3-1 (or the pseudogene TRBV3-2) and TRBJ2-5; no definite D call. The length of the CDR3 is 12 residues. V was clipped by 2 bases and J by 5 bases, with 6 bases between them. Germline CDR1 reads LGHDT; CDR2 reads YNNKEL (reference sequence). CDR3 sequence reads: CASSQTAETQYF. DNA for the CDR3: TGTGCCAGCAGCCAAACTGCCGAGACCCAGTACTTC.

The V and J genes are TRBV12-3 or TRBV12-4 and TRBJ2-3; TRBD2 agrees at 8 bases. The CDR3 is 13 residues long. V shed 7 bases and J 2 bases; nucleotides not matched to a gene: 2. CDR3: CASTLAATDTQYF. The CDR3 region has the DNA TGTGCCAGCACACTAGCGGCCACAGATACGCAGTATTTT.

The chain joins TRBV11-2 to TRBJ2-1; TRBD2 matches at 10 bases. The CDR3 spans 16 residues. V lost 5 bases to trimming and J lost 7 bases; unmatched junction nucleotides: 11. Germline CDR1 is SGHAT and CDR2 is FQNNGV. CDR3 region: CASSDLSGRPTNEQFF. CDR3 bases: TGTGCCAGCAGCGACCTTAGCGGGAGGCCCACGAATGAGCAGTTCTTC.